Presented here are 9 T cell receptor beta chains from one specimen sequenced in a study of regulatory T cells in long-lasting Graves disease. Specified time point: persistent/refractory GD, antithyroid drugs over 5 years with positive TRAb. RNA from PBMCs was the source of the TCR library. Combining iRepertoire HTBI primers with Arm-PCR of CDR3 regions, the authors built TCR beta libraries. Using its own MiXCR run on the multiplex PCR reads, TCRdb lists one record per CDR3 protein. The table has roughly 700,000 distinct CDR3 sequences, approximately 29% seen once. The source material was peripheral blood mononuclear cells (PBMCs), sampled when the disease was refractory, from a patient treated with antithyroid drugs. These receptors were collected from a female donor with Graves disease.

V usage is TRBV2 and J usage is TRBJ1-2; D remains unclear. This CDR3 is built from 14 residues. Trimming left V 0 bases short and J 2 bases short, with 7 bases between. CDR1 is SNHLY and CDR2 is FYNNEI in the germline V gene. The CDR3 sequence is CASSEATQNYGYTF. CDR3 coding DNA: TGTGCCAGCAGTGAAGCGACCCAGAACTATGGCTACACCTTC. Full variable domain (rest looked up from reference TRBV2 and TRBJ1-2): EPEVTQTPSHQVTQMGQEVILRCVPISNHLYFYWYRQILGQKVEFLVSFYNNEISEKSEIFDDQFSVERPDGSNFTLKIRSTKLEDSAMYFCASSEATQNYGYTFGSGTRLTVV.

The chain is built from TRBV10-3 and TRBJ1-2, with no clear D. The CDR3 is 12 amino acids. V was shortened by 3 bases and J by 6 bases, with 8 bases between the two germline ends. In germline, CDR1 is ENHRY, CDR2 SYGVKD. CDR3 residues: CAISEPPHGYTF. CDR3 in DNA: TGTGCCATCAGTGAACCCCCCCATGGCTACACCTTC.

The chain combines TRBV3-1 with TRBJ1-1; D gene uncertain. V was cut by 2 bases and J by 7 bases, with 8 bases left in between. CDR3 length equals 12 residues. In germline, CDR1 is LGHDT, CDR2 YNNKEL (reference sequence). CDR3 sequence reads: CASSQRRYEAFF. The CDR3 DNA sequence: TGTGCCAGCAGCCAACGACGGTATGAAGCTTTCTTT.

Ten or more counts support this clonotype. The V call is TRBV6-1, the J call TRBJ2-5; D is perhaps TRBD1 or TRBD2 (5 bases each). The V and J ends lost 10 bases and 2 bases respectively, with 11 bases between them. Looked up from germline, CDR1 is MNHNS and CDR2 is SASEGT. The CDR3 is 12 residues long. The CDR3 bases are TGTGCCACGGGACGTCTTCAAGAGACCCAGTACTTC. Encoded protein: CATGRLQETQYF.

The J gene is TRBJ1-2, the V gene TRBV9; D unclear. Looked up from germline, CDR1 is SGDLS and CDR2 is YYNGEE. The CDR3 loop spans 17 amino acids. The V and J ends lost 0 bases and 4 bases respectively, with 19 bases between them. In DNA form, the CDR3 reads TGTGCCAGCAGCGTAGCCCCGTCTGACGGACCCTTCTATGGCTACACCTTC. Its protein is CASSVAPSDGPFYGYTF.

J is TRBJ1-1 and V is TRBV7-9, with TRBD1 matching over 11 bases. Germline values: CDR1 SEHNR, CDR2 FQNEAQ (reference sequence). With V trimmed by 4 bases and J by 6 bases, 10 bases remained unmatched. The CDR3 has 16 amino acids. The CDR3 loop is CASSSRDRGSRSEAFF. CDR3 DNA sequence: TGTGCCAGCAGCTCCCGGGACAGGGGGTCGAGGTCTGAAGCTTTCTTT.

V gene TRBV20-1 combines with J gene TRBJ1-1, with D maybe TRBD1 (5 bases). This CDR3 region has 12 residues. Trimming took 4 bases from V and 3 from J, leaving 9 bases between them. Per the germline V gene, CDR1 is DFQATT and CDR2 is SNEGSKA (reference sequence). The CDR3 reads CSAKPGYTEAFF. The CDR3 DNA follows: TGCAGTGCTAAACCAGGGTACACTGAAGCTTTCTTT.

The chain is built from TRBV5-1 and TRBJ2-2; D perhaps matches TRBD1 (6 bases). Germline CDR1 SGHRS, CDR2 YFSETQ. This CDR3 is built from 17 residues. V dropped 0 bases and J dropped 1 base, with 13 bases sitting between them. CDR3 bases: TGCGCCAGCAGCTTGGCCCCCGGACAGCGGAACACCGGGGAGCTGTTTTTT. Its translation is CASSLAPGQRNTGELFF.

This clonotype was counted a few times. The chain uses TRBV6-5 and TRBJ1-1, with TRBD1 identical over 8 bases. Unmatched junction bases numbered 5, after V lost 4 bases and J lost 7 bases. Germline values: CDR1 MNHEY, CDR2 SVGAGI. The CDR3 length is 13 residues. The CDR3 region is CASSFDRGVEAFF. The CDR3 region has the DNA TGTGCCAGCAGTTTTGACAGGGGCGTTGAAGCTTTCTTT.